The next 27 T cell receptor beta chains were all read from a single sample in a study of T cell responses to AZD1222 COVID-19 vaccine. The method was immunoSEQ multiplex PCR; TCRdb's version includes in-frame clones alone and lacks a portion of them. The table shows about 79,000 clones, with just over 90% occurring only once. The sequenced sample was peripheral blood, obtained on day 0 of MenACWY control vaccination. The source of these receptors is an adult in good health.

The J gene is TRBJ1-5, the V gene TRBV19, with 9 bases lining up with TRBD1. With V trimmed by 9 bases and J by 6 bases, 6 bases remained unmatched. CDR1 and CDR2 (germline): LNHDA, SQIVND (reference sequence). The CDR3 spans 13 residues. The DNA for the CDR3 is TGTGCCAGCAGGGACAGGGCAGGTCAGCCCCAGCATTTT. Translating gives CASRDRAGQPQHF.

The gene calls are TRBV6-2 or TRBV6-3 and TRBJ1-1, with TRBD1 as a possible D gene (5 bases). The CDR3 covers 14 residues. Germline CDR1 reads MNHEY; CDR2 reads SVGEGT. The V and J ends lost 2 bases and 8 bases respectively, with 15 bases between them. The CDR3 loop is CASSYGGQGREAFF. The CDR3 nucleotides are TGTGCCAGCAGTTACGGAGGGCAGGGTAGAGAAGCTTTCTTT.

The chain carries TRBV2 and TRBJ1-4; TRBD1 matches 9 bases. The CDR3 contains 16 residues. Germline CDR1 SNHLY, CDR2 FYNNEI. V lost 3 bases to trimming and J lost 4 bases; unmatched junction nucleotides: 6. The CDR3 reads CASSEGQGVFNEKLFF. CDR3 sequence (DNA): TGTGCCAGCAGTGAGGGACAGGGCGTCTTTAATGAAAAACTGTTTTTT.

DNA for the CDR3: TGTGCCAGCAGCTTAGGGGGACAGGGGTCCCACGAGCAGTACTTC. It is translated as CASSLGGQGSHEQYF. The chain links TRBV11-2 to TRBJ2-7; 10 bases are a match to TRBD1. CDR1 is SGHAT, CDR2 FQNNGV, per germline. V was clipped by 1 base and J by 5 bases; unmatched bases: 5. The CDR3 runs to 15 residues.

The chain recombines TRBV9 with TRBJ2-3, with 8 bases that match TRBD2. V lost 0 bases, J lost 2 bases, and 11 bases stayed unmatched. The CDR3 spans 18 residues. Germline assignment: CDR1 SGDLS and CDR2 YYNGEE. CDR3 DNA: TGTGCCAGCAGCGTAGGGCCCGGGGGGGTTACCTACACAGATACGCAGTATTTT. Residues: CASSVGPGGVTYTDTQYF. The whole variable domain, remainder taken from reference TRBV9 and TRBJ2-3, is DSGVTQTPKHLITATGQRVTLRCSPRSGDLSVYWYQQSLDQGLQFLIQYYNGEERAKGNILERFSAQQFPDLHSELNLSSLELGDSALYFCASSVGPGGVTYTDTQYFGPGTRLTVL.

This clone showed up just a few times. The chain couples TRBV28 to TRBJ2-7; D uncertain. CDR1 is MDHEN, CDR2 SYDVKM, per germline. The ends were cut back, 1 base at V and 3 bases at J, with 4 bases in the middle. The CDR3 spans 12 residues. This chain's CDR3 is CASSLSFYEQYF. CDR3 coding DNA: TGTGCCAGCAGTTTATCTTTCTACGAGCAGTACTTC.

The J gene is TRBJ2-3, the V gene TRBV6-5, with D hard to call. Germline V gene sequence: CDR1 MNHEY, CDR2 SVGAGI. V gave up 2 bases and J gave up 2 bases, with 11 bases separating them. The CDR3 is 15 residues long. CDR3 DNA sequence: TGTGCCAGCAGTTACGGGTTGGCGGTCACAGATACGCAGTATTTT. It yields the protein CASSYGLAVTDTQYF.

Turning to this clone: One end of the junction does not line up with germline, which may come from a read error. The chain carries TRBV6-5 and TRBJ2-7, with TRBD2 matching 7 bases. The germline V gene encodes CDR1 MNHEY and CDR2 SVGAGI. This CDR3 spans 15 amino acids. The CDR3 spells CASSPGRTIGRGVRF. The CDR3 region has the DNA TGTGCCAGCAGTCCCGGACGGACTATTGGGAGGGGAGTTAGGTTC.

The DNA for the CDR3 is TGTGCCAGCAGTCCACAGACAGGGAAGAACACTGAAGCTTTCTTT. Its translation is CASSPQTGKNTEAFF. The chain combines TRBV6-2 or TRBV6-3 with TRBJ1-1; 7 bases match TRBD1. Trimming at V came to 5 bases and at J to 1 base, leaving 7 bases not matched to a gene. This CDR3 is built from 15 residues. Looked up from germline, CDR1 is MNHEY and CDR2 is SVGEGT.

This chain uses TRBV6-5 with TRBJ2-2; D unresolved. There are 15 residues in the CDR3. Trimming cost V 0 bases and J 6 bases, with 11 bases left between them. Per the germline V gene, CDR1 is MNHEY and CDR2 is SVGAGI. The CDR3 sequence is CASSYSTPGPGELFF. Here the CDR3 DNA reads TGTGCCAGCAGTTACTCGACCCCCGGTCCCGGGGAGCTGTTTTTT.

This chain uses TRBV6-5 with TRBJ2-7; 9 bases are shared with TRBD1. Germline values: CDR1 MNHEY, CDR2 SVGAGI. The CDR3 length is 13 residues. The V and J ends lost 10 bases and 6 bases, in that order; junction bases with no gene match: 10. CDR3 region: CATVRGQGTEQYF. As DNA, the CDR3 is TGTGCCACCGTGCGGGGACAGGGTACCGAGCAGTACTTC.

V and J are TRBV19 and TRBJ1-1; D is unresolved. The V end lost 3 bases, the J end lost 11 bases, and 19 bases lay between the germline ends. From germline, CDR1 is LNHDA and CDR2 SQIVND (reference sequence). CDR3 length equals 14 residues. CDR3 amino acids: CASSIHPGPPKAFF. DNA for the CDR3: TGTGCCAGTAGTATCCATCCGGGTCCCCCCAAGGCTTTCTTT.

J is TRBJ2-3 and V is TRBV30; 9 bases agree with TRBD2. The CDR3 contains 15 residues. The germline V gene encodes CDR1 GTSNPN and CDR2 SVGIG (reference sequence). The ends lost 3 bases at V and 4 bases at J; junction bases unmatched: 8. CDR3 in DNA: TGTGCCTGGAGAGGTTTTAGCGGGGGCCCAGATACGCAGTATTTT. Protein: CAWRGFSGGPDTQYF.

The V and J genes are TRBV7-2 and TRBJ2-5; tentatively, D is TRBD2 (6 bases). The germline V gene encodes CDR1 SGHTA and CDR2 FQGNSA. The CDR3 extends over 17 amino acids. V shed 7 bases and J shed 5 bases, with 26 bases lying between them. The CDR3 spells CASTSVASAFQWETQYF. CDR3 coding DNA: TGTGCCAGCACCTCTGTGGCTAGCGCCTTTCAATGGGAGACCCAGTACTTC.

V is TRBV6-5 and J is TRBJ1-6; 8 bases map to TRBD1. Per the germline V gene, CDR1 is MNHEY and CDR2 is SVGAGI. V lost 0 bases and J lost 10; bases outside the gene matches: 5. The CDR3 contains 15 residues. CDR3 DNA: TGTGCCAGCAGTTACTCGGGACAGGACCACTCACCCCTCCACTTT. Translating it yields CASSYSGQDHSPLHF.

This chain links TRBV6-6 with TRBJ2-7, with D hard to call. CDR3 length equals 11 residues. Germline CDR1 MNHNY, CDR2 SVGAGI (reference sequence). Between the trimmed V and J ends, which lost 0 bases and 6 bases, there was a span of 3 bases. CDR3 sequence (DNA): TGTGCCAGCAGTTACTCGGGCGAGCAGTACTTC. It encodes CASSYSGEQYF.

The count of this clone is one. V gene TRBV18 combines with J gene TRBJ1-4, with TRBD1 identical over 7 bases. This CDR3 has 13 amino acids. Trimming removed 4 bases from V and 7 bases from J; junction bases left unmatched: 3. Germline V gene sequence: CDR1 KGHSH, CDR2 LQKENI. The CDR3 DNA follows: TGTGCCAGCTCACGGACAGGTACTGAAAAACTGTTTTTT. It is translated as CASSRTGTEKLFF.

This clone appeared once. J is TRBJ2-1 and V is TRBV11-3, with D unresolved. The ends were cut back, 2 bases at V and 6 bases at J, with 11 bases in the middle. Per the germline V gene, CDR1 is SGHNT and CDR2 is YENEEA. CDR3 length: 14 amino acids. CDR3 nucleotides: TGTGCCAGCAGCTTATCCGGAACCATCAATGAGCAGTTCTTC. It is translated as CASSLSGTINEQFF. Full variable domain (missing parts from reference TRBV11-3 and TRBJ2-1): EAGVVQSPRYKIIEKKQPVAFWCNPISGHNTLYWYLQNLGQGPELLIRYENEEAVDDSQLPKDRFSAERLKGVDSTLKIQPAELGDSAVYLCASSLSGTINEQFFGPGTRLTVL.

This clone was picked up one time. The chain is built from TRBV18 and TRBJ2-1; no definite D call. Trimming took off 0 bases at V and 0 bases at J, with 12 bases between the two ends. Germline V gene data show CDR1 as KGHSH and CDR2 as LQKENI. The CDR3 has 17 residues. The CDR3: CASSPPVGVSSYNEQFF. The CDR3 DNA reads TGTGCCAGCTCACCACCGGTTGGCGTTAGCTCCTACAATGAGCAGTTCTTC.

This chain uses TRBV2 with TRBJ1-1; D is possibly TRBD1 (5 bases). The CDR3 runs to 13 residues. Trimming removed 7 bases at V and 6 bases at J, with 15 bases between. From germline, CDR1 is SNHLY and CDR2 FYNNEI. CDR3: CASMDGGSPEAFF. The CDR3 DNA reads TGTGCCAGCATGGATGGGGGATCCCCTGAAGCTTTCTTT. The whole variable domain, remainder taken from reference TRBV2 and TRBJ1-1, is EPEVTQTPSHQVTQMGQEVILRCVPISNHLYFYWYRQILGQKVEFLVSFYNNEISEKSEIFDDQFSVERPDGSNFTLKIRSTKLEDSAMYFCASMDGGSPEAFFGQGTRLTVV.

This CDR3 is CAWSDRSYEQYF. CDR3 sequence (DNA): TGTGCCTGGAGCGACAGATCCTACGAGCAGTACTTC. The rearrangement uses TRBV30 and TRBJ2-7, with D possibly TRBD1 on 5 matching bases. V was trimmed by 3 bases and J by 1 base, leaving 7 bases between them. Germline V lookup: CDR1 GTSNPN, CDR2 SVGIG (reference sequence). The CDR3 totals 12 residues.

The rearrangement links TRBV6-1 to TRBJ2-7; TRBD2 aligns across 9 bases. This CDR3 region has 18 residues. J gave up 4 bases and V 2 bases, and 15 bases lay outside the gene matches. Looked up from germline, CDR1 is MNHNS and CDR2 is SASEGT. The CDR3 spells CASSETVASGVWAYEQYF. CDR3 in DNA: TGTGCCAGCAGTGAAACGGTCGCTAGCGGGGTCTGGGCTTACGAGCAGTACTTC.

The CDR3 DNA reads as TGTGCCAGCAGCCTAAGACTAGCGGGGGTGGGAGATACGCAGTATTTT. This sequence encodes CASSLRLAGVGDTQYF. The V call is TRBV7-2, the J call TRBJ2-3; 12 nucleotides line up with TRBD2. Germline V CDR1 and CDR2: SGHTA, FQGNSA. This CDR3 region has 16 residues. Losses at the gene ends were 5 bases for V and 5 bases for J; bases not matched to a gene: 8.

CDR3 loop: CASSPGAVGATQYF. CDR3 DNA: TGTGCCAGCAGCCCGGGAGCCGTCGGGGCGACCCAGTACTTC. The chain couples TRBV7-8 to TRBJ2-5; D might be TRBD2 (6 bases). There are 14 residues in the CDR3. V was cut by 5 bases and J by 7 bases, with 17 bases left in between. Germline V lookup: CDR1 SGHVS, CDR2 FQNEAQ.

The CDR3 is CASSPNFGGPDTQYF. The CDR3 coding sequence is TGTGCCAGCAGTCCGAACTTTGGGGGTCCAGATACGCAGTATTTT. This sequence joins TRBV6-5 and TRBJ2-3; D tentatively reads TRBD1 or TRBD2 (5 bases each). CDR3 size: 15 residues. Germline CDR1 is MNHEY and CDR2 is SVGAGI. The V end was cut by 5 bases, the J end by 4 bases, with 16 bases between.

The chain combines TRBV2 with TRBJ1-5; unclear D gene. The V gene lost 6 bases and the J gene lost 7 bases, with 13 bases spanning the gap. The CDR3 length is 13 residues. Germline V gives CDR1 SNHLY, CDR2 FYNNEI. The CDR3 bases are TGTGCCAGCAGCGTGGACGATCGCCAGCCCCAGCATTTT. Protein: CASSVDDRQPQHF. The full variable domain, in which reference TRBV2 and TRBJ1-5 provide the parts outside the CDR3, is EPEVTQTPSHQVTQMGQEVILRCVPISNHLYFYWYRQILGQKVEFLVSFYNNEISEKSEIFDDQFSVERPDGSNFTLKIRSTKLEDSAMYFCASSVDDRQPQHFGDGTRLSIL.

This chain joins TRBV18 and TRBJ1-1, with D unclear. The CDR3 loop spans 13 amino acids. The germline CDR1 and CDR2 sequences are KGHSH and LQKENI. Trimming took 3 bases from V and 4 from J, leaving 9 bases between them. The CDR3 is CASSPERTTEAFF. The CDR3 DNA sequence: TGTGCCAGCTCACCTGAACGGACCACTGAAGCTTTCTTT.